The 5 T cell receptor beta chains in this list originate from one sample, sequenced in a study of blood T cell repertoires in COVID-19. This table comes from immunoSEQ multiplex PCR, and its TCRdb copy is limited to in-frame clones, with some not included. The data hold approximately 440,000 clones, with approximately 88% observed a single time. Material: peripheral blood. All receptors come from a woman aged 45-60 years with COVID-19, enrolled during active disease.

V gene TRBV6-4 combines with J gene TRBJ2-2, with TRBD1 matching over 8 bases. Germline V gene lookup returns CDR1 MRHNA and CDR2 SNTAGT. This CDR3 has 16 residues. The junction had 4 bases not matched to a gene; V was cut back by 4 bases and J by 0 bases. CDR3 amino acids: CASSVVQGANTGELFF. The CDR3 DNA reads TGTGCCAGCAGTGTTGTACAGGGGGCGAACACCGGGGAGCTGTTTTTT.

The sample holds one count of this clone. This rearrangement joins TRBV19 to TRBJ1-2; D is ambiguous. Germline V gene sequence: CDR1 LNHDA, CDR2 SQIVND (reference sequence). V gave up 3 bases and J gave up 4 bases, with 15 bases separating them. The CDR3 is made up of 15 amino acids. In nucleotides, the CDR3 is TGTGCCAGTAGTATGGGGAGGAATGTAAGCTATGGCTACACCTTC. Protein sequence: CASSMGRNVSYGYTF.

This clone came up a few times. J is TRBJ1-2 and V is TRBV7-9, with no clear D. CDR1 is SEHNR and CDR2 is FQNEAQ in the germline V gene (reference sequence). The CDR3 is made up of 13 amino acids. V shed 5 bases and J shed 4 bases, with 11 bases lying between them. CDR3: CASSRTDSYGYTF. Written as DNA, the CDR3 is TGTGCCAGCAGCCGGACGGACTCCTATGGCTACACCTTC.

This chain links TRBV25-1 with TRBJ2-5; 9 bases are shared with TRBD1. This CDR3 region has 16 residues. V shed 1 base, J shed 5 bases, and the junction held 8 bases outside the gene matches. Germline V CDR1 and CDR2: MGHDK, SYGVNS. CDR3 coding DNA: TGTGCCAGCAGTGAATTAGGGGACAGGGTAGGGGAGACCCAGTACTTC. This encodes CASSELGDRVGETQYF.

The V and J genes are TRBV18 and TRBJ2-1; D might be TRBD2 (5 bases). CDR1 and CDR2 (germline): KGHSH, LQKENI. This CDR3 has 14 amino acids. The germline V and J ends were trimmed by 0 bases and 4 bases, with 7 bases remaining between them. The DNA for the CDR3 is TGTGCCAGCTCACCACCTCGAGGGTACAATGAGCAGTTCTTC. Protein product: CASSPPRGYNEQFF.